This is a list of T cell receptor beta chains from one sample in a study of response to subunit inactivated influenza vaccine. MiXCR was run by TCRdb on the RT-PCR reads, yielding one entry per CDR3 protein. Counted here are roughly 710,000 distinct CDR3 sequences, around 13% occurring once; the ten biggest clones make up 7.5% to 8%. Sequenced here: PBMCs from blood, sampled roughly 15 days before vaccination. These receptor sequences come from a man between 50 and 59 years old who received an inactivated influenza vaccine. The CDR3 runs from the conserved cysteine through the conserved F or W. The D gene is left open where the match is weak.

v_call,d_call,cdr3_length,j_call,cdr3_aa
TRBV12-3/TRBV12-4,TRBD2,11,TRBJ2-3,CSSGSWDTQYF
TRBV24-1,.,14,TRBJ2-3,CATSVRQGIDTQYF
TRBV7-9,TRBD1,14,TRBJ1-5,CASSSGQFNQPQHF
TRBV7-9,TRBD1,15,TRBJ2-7,CASSSDRARSYEQYF
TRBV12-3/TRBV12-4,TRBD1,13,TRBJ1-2,CASTTGGNNGYTF
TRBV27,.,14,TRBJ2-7,CASSPSRGAYEQYF
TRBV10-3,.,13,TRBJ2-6,CAISGTGANVLTF
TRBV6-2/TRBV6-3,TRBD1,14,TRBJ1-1,CASSYRTGRTEAFF
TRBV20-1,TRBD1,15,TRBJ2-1,CSAPVRQGMVNEQFF
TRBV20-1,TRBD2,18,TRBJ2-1,CSARPPITSGGAYNEQFF